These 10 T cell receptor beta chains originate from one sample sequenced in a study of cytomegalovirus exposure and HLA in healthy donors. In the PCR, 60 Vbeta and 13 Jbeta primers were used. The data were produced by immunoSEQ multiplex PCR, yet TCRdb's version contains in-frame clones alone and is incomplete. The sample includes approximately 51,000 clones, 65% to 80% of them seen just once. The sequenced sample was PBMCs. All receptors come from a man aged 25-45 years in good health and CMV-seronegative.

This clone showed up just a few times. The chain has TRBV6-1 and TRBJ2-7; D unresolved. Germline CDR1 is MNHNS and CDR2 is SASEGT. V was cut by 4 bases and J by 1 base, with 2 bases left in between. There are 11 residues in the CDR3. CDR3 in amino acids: CASSVSYEQYF. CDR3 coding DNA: TGTGCCAGCAGTGTATCCTACGAGCAGTACTTC.

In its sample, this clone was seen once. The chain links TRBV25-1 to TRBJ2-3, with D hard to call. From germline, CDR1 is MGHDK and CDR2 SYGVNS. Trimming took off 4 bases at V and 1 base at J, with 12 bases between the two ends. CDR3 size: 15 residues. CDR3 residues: CASSGKPQRTDTQYF. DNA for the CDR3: TGTGCCAGCAGTGGTAAGCCGCAACGCACAGATACGCAGTATTTT.

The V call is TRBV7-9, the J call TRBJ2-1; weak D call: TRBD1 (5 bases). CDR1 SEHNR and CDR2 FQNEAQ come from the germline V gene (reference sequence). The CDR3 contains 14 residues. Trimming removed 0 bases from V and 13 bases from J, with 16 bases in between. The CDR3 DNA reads TGTGCCAGCAGCTTAGCGGGGCTCCAGATGGTCCAGTTCTTC. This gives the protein CASSLAGLQMVQFF.

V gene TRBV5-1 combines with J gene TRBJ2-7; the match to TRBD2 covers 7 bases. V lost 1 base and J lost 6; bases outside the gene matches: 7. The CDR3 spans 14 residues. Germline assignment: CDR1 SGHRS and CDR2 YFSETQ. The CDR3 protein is CASSLSGRVFEQYF. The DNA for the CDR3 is TGCGCCAGCAGCTTGTCTGGGAGGGTCTTCGAGCAGTACTTC.

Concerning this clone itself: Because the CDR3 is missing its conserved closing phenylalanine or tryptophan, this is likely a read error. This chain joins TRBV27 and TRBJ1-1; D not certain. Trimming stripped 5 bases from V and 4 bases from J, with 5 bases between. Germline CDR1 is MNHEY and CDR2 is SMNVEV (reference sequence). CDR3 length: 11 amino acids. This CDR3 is CASSEGTEAFV. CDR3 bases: TGTGCCAGCAGTGAGGGCACTGAAGCTTTCGTT.

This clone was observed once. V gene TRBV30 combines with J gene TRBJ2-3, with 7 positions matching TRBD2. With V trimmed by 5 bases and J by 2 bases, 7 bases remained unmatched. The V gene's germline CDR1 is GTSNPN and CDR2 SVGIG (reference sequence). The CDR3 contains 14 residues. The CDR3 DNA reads TGTGCCTGGCGCGGGGACTATAACACAGATACGCAGTATTTT. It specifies CAWRGDYNTDTQYF.

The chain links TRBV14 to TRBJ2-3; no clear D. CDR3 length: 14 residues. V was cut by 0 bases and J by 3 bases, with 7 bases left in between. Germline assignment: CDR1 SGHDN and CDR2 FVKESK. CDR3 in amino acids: CASSQDLRTDTQYF. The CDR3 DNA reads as TGTGCCAGCAGCCAAGATCTGCGAACAGATACGCAGTATTTT.

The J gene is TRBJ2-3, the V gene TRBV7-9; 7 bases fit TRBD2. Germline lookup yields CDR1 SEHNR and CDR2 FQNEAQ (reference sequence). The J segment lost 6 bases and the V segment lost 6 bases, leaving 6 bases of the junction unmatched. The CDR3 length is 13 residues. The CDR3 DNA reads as TGTGCCAGCAGACGGACTAGTAGTGATACGCAGTATTTT. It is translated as CASRRTSSDTQYF. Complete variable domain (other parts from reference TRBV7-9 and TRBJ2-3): DTGVSQNPRHKITKRGQNVTFRCDPISEHNRLYWYRQTLGQGPEFLTYFQNEAQLEKSRLLSDRFSAERPKGSFSTLEIQRTEQGDSAMYLCASRRTSSDTQYFGPGTRLTVL.

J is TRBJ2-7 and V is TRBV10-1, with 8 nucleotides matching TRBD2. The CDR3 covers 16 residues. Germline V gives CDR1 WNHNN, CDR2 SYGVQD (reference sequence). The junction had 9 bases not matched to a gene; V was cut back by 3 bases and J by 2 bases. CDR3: CASSDSGDGDTYEQYF. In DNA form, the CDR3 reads TGCGCCAGCAGTGATAGCGGGGATGGTGATACCTACGAGCAGTACTTC.

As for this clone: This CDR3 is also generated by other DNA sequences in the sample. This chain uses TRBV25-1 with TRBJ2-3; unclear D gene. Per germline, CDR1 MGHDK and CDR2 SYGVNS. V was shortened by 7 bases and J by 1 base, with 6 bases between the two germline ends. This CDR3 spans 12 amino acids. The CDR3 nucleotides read TGTGCCAGCAATCGAGGCACAGATACGCAGTATTTT. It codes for CASNRGTDTQYF. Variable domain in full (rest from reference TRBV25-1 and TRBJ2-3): EADIYQTPRYLVIGTGKKITLECSQTMGHDKMYWYQQDPGMELHLIHYSYGVNSTEKGDLSSESTVSRIRTEHFPLTLESARPSHTSQYLCASNRGTDTQYFGPGTRLTVL.